Sequencing of this TCR beta chain was carried out in a study of blood T cell repertoires in COVID-19. Study background: COVID-19 samples from acute and convalescent phases originated in the United States, Italy and Spain. PBMCs, B-cell-depleted T cells, or T cells provided the cDNA or gDNA that made up the material.

Of note for this clone: This specimen includes other DNA sequences encoding the same CDR3.

Methods used by the authors: Scientists estimated how many nucleated cells there were by amplifying reference gene primers. Here immunoSEQ multiplex PCR was the method, and the copy in TCRdb shows in-frame clones only, minus some. The V and J calls and clone size come from that table; D and trimming were worked out from the DNA. The table records about 94,000 clones, 80% to 85% of them present only once. With 6 bases removed from V and 1 base from J, the gap between germline ends came to 10 bases. The CDR3 sequence is 13 residues long. Germline loops: CDR1 MNHEY, CDR2 SMNVEV (reference sequence). Sequencing was carried out using peripheral blood. The chain is built from TRBV27 and TRBJ2-7; TRBD1 might be the D (6 bases). The sequence derives from a man aged 60 to 69 with acute or convalescent COVID-19. The CDR3 bases are TGTGCCAGCAGCCTCGGACAGTCCTACGAGCAGTACTTC. Residues: CASSLGQSYEQYF.